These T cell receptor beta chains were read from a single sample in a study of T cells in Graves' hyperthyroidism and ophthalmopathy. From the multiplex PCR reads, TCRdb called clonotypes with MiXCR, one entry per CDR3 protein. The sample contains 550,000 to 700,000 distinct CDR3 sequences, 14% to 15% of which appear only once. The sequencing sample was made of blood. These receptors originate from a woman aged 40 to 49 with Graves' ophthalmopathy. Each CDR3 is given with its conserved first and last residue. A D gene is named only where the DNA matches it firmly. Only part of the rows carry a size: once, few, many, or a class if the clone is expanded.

cdr3_aa: CASSSPVGRGTSYEQYF; cdr3_nt: TGTGCCAGCAGTTCCCCCGTGGGCAGGGGGACCTCCTACGAGCAGTACTTC; clone_size: NA; d_call: TRBD1; v_call: TRBV6-2/TRBV6-3; j_call: TRBJ2-7
cdr3_aa: CASSLTGRDYGYTF; cdr3_nt: TGTGCCAGCAGCTTGACAGGGAGAGACTATGGCTACACCTTC; clone_size: few; d_call: TRBD1; v_call: TRBV11-1; j_call: TRBJ1-2
cdr3_aa: CASSFDSNTGELFF; cdr3_nt: TGTGCCAGCAGCTTCGACTCGAACACCGGGGAGCTGTTTTTT; clone_size: NA; d_call: NA; v_call: TRBV7-9; j_call: TRBJ2-2
cdr3_aa: CASTMGTAETEAFF; cdr3_nt: TGTGCCAGCACCATGGGGACAGCGGAAACTGAAGCTTTCTTT; clone_size: NA; d_call: TRBD1; v_call: TRBV6-1; j_call: TRBJ1-1
cdr3_aa: CASTLGDRGYGYTF; cdr3_nt: TGTGCCAGCACCCTGGGGGACAGGGGCTATGGCTACACCTTC; clone_size: many; d_call: TRBD1; v_call: TRBV2; j_call: TRBJ1-2
cdr3_aa: CASSFARRYTF; cdr3_nt: TGTGCCAGCAGTTTTGCGAGGCGCTACACCTTC; clone_size: many; d_call: NA; v_call: TRBV28; j_call: TRBJ1-2
cdr3_aa: CAIRTQGQGNTIYF; cdr3_nt: TGTGCCATCAGGACACAGGGTCAAGGAAACACCATATATTTT; clone_size: many; d_call: NA; v_call: TRBV10-3; j_call: TRBJ1-3
cdr3_aa: CASGLAGTGYEQYF; cdr3_nt: TGTGCTAGTGGTTTAGCCGGGACAGGCTACGAGCAGTACTTC; clone_size: many; d_call: TRBD1; v_call: TRBV12-5; j_call: TRBJ2-7
cdr3_aa: CASSHPTVSGTGELFF; cdr3_nt: TGCGCCAGCAGCCACCCTACTGTCAGCGGAACCGGGGAGCTGTTTTTT; clone_size: NA; d_call: NA; v_call: TRBV4-1; j_call: TRBJ2-2
cdr3_aa: CASSLGLRETEAFF; cdr3_nt: TGTGCCAGCAGCTTAGGACTCAGGGAAACTGAAGCTTTCTTT; clone_size: many; d_call: NA; v_call: TRBV7-2; j_call: TRBJ1-1
cdr3_aa: CASSPFEGAGAGNTIYF; cdr3_nt: TGTGCCAGCTCACCGTTCGAGGGGGCAGGAGCTGGAAACACCATATATTTT; clone_size: NA; d_call: TRBD1; v_call: TRBV18; j_call: TRBJ1-3
cdr3_aa: CASSLDRGALGNQPQHF; cdr3_nt: TGTGCCAGCAGTTTAGACAGGGGGGCCCTGGGCAATCAGCCCCAGCATTTT; clone_size: NA; d_call: TRBD1; v_call: TRBV12-3/TRBV12-4; j_call: TRBJ1-5
cdr3_aa: CATSTGQRDTGELFF; cdr3_nt: TGTGCCACCAGTACTGGACAGAGGGACACCGGGGAGCTGTTTTTT; clone_size: NA; d_call: NA; v_call: TRBV24-1; j_call: TRBJ2-2
cdr3_aa: CATGAVNTEAFF; cdr3_nt: TGTGCCACCGGGGCGGTGAACACTGAAGCTTTCTTT; clone_size: many; d_call: NA; v_call: TRBV19; j_call: TRBJ1-1
cdr3_aa: CASSLGLAQETQYF; cdr3_nt: TGTGCCAGCAGCCTTGGACTAGCGCAAGAGACCCAGTACTTC; clone_size: many; d_call: TRBD2; v_call: TRBV11-2; j_call: TRBJ2-5
cdr3_aa: CASSPKGTEAFF; cdr3_nt: TGTGCCAGCTCACCCAAGGGGACTGAAGCTTTCTTT; clone_size: NA; d_call: NA; v_call: TRBV18; j_call: TRBJ1-1
cdr3_aa: CASSGGVGQGQETQYF; cdr3_nt: TGTGCCAGCAGCGGTGGAGTCGGACAGGGCCAAGAGACCCAGTACTTC; clone_size: few; d_call: TRBD1; v_call: TRBV9; j_call: TRBJ2-5
cdr3_aa: CATSRGRATNQPQHF; cdr3_nt: TGTGCCACCAGCAGAGGTAGAGCTACCAATCAGCCCCAGCATTTT; clone_size: many; d_call: NA; v_call: TRBV15; j_call: TRBJ1-5
cdr3_aa: CASSFPPVETQYF; cdr3_nt: TGTGCCAGCAGTTTTCCCCCCGTTGAGACCCAGTACTTC; clone_size: once; d_call: NA; v_call: TRBV12-3/TRBV12-4; j_call: TRBJ2-5
cdr3_aa: CSAQVPNTEAFF; cdr3_nt: TGCAGTGCTCAGGTCCCGAACACTGAAGCTTTCTTT; clone_size: many; d_call: NA; v_call: TRBV20-1; j_call: TRBJ1-1
cdr3_aa: CSAGTGTNTEAFF; cdr3_nt: TGCAGTGCTGGTACAGGGACGAACACTGAAGCTTTCTTT; clone_size: NA; d_call: NA; v_call: TRBV20-1; j_call: TRBJ1-1
cdr3_aa: CASSFGYRTEAFF; cdr3_nt: TGTGCCAGCAGTTTTGGGTATCGGACTGAAGCTTTCTTT; clone_size: many; d_call: NA; v_call: TRBV27; j_call: TRBJ1-1